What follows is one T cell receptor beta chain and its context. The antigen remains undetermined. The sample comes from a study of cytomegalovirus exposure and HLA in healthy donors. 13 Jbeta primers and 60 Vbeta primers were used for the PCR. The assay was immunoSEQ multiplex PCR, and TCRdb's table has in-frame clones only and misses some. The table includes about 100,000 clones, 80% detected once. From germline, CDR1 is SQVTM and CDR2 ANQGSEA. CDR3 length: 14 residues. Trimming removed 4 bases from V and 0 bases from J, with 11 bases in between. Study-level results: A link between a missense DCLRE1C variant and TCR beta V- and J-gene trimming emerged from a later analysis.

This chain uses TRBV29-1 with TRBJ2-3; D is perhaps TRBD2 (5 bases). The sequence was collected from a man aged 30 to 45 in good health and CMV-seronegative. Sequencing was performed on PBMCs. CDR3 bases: TGCAGCGTTGCCCAGCGGACTAGCACAGATACGCAGTATTTT. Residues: CSVAQRTSTDTQYF.